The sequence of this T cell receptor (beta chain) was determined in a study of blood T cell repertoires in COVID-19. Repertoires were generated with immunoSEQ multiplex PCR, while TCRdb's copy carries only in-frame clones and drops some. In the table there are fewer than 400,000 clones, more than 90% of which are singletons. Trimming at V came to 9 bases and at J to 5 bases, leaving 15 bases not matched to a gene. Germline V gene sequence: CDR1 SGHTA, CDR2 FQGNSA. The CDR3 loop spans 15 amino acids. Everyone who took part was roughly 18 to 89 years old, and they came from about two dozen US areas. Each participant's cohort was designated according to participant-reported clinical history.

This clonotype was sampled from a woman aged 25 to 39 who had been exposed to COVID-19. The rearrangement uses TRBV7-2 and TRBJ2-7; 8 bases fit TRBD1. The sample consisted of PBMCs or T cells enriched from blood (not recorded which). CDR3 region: CARAETRGLGHEQYF. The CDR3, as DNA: TGTGCCAGGGCCGAAACCAGGGGGCTCGGCCACGAGCAGTACTTC.